This entry lists 18 T cell receptor beta chains sequenced from one sample in a study of neurological immune-mediated disorders. TCRdb re-called the 5' RACE reads with MiXCR, one entry per CDR3 protein. The table lists over 45,000 distinct CDR3 sequences, just over 3% of them singletons, with about 15% in the top ten. Sequencing was carried out using PBMCs. Receptor source: a woman in her forties or fifties with multiple sclerosis.

As for this clonotype: This may come from a read error, since a much larger clone is one base off. This chain links TRBV5-1 with TRBJ2-1; D may correspond to TRBD1 or TRBD2 (5 bases each). Germline loops: CDR1 SGHRS, CDR2 YFSETQ. CDR3 size: 12 residues. The CDR3 region is CDSSLEVGTQFF. The CDR3 DNA reads TGCGACAGCAGCTTGGAGGTAGGGACCCAGTTCTTC.

A remark on this clonotype: Just one base apart from a much larger clone, this may be a read error. This chain connects TRBV4-1 to TRBJ2-7, with 7 bases aligning to TRBD1. Looked up from germline, CDR1 is MGHRA and CDR2 is YSYEKL. This CDR3 has 14 residues. The CDR3 nucleotides are TGCGCCAGCAGCCAAGGACGGACAGGCTACGATCAGTACTTC. Its translation is CASSQGRTGYDQYF.

This clonotype was detected ten times or more. The chain carries TRBV5-6 and TRBJ1-6; D is uncertain. The CDR3 totals 14 residues. Trimming took 1 base from V and 4 from J, leaving 6 bases between them. The germline V gene has CDR1 SGHDT and CDR2 YYEEEE. The CDR3 coding sequence is TGTGCCAGCAGCTTGTTCAGTTATAATTCACCCCTCCACTTT. It encodes CASSLFSYNSPLHF.

This clonotype was counted ten times or more. The gene calls are TRBV7-2 and TRBJ1-1; D unresolved. The CDR3 is 16 amino acids. The V end was cut by 5 bases, the J end by 0 bases, with 16 bases between. CDR1 SGHTA and CDR2 FQGNSA come from the germline V gene. The CDR3: CASSVFRASMNTEAFF. The CDR3 nucleotides read TGTGCCAGCAGCGTGTTTCGGGCCTCCATGAACACTGAAGCTTTCTTT.

This clonotype was found a few times. A clone one base away is much larger, so this may be a read error. The rearrangement links TRBV12-3 or TRBV12-4 to TRBJ1-1; D call uncertain. The CDR3 consists of 12 residues. CDR3 protein: CDSRIWGREAFF. The DNA for the CDR3 is TGTGACAGCAGGATTTGGGGTCGGGAAGCTTTCTTT.

This clonotype has a count of ten or more. The V call is TRBV5-1, the J call TRBJ2-1; TRBD2 might be the D (7 bases). CDR1 SGHRS and CDR2 YFSETQ come from the germline V gene. The length of the CDR3 is 14 residues. V was shortened by 2 bases and J by 2 bases, with 8 bases between the two germline ends. The DNA of the CDR3 is TGCGCCAGCAGCTTCGGGGGGCCCTACAATGAGCAGTTCTTC. Its translation is CASSFGGPYNEQFF.

This clonotype was counted ten times or more. The V and J genes are TRBV5-1 and TRBJ2-2; TRBD1 or TRBD2 may be the D gene (6 bases each). Germline loops: CDR1 SGHRS, CDR2 YFSETQ. Between the trimmed V and J ends, which lost 1 base and 2 bases, there was a span of 15 bases. The CDR3 extends over 17 amino acids. In DNA form, the CDR3 reads TGCGCCAGCAGCTTGCGGGGGACAAACGGAAACACCGGGGAGCTGTTTTTT. Its translation: CASSLRGTNGNTGELFF.

This clonotype was seen at least ten times. This chain uses TRBV5-1 with TRBJ2-1, with 11 positions matching TRBD2. Trimming removed 0 bases from V and 10 bases from J; junction bases left unmatched: 6. There are 15 residues in the CDR3. CDR1 is SGHRS, CDR2 YFSETQ, per germline. The CDR3 sequence: CASSLAGLAAVEQFF. CDR3 in DNA: TGCGCCAGCAGCTTGGCGGGACTAGCGGCAGTGGAGCAGTTCTTC. The full variable domain, completed using reference TRBV5-1 and TRBJ2-1, is KAGVTQTPRYLIKTRGQQVTLSCSPISGHRSVSWYQQTPGQGLQFLFEYFSETQRNKGNFPGRFSGRQFSNSRSEMNVSTLELGDSALYLCASSLAGLAAVEQFFGPGTRLTVL.

This clonotype was observed at least ten times. The chain employs TRBV5-5 and TRBJ2-2; 9 nucleotides match TRBD2. This CDR3 is 18 amino acids long. Trimming at V came to 2 bases and at J to 1 base, leaving 9 bases not matched to a gene. CDR1 SGHKS and CDR2 YYEKEE come from the germline V gene (reference sequence). The CDR3 sequence: CASSFAVAGALNTGELFF. The CDR3 region has the DNA TGTGCCAGCAGCTTCGCGGTAGCGGGGGCGCTGAACACCGGGGAGCTGTTTTTT.

This rearrangement joins TRBV10-2 to TRBJ1-6; a weak D match, TRBD1 (5 bases). Germline V gives CDR1 WSHSY, CDR2 SAAADI. Between the trimmed V and J ends, which lost 6 bases and 8 bases, there was a span of 20 bases. The CDR3 runs 16 residues. CDR3 DNA: TGCGCCAGCAGCCACGGGCAGGGAGGTTTGGATTCACCCCTCCACTTT. As protein: CASSHGQGGLDSPLHF.

In its sample, this clonotype was seen many times. The rearrangement uses TRBV6-5 and TRBJ1-3; TRBD1 matches 8 bases. Germline-derived CDR1 and CDR2 are MNHEY and SVGAGI. CDR3 size: 13 residues. V lost 4 bases to trimming and J lost 7 bases; unmatched junction nucleotides: 3. CDR3 coding DNA: TGTGCCAGCAGTTCGACAGGGGAGAACACCATATATTTT. Encoded protein: CASSSTGENTIYF.

The sample holds many counts of this clonotype. This sequence joins TRBV6-1 and TRBJ2-6, with 7 bases fitting TRBD1. Germline loops: CDR1 MNHNS, CDR2 SASEGT. The CDR3 totals 15 residues. Trimming removed 4 bases from V and 2 bases from J; junction bases left unmatched: 2. The DNA of the CDR3 is TGTGCCAGCAGTGGACAGGGCCCTGGGGCCAACGTCCTGACTTTC. It codes for CASSGQGPGANVLTF.

At least ten counts were recorded for this clonotype. The chain uses TRBV7-9 and TRBJ2-4, with a weak D call TRBD2 (5 bases). Germline V lookup: CDR1 SEHNR, CDR2 FQNEAQ (reference sequence). The CDR3 runs to 17 residues. Trimming removed 1 base from V and 6 bases from J, with 19 bases in between. The CDR3 loop reads CASSLVGDPVTRNIQYF. The CDR3, as DNA: TGTGCCAGCAGCTTAGTCGGGGATCCGGTCACCCGAAACATTCAGTACTTC.

The chain carries TRBV18 and TRBJ1-2; 8 positions match TRBD1. CDR3 length: 14 amino acids. The germline V gene has CDR1 KGHSH and CDR2 LQKENI. With 2 bases clipped from V and 8 bases from J, the junction kept 7 bases outside the gene matches. CDR3 region: CASSPSRGTGGYTF. CDR3 bases: TGTGCCAGCTCACCATCTCGGGGGACAGGCGGCTACACCTTC.

This clonotype was seen ten or more times. The gene calls are TRBV12-3 or TRBV12-4 and TRBJ1-2; perhaps TRBD1 as D (6 bases). The germline V and J ends were trimmed by 2 bases and 8 bases, with 15 bases remaining between them. This CDR3 has 14 residues. CDR3 bases: TGTGCCAGCAGTTTAAACAGGGTTGGCCGCGGCTACACCTTC. It translates to CASSLNRVGRGYTF.

This clonotype showed up many times. The chain employs TRBV5-5 and TRBJ2-3, with D maybe TRBD2 (6 bases). The germline V gene has CDR1 SGHKS and CDR2 YYEKEE (reference sequence). This CDR3 contains 17 residues. The germline V and J ends were trimmed by 1 base and 3 bases, with 18 bases remaining between them. The CDR3 DNA reads TGTGCCAGCAGCTTGCTGGAGGGGAGATCGGCAACAGATACGCAGTATTTT. This codes for CASSLLEGRSATDTQYF.

In its sample, this clonotype was seen many times. This chain connects TRBV20-1 to TRBJ1-5, with D perhaps matching TRBD1 (5 bases). The CDR3 loop spans 15 amino acids. Germline CDR1 reads DFQATT; CDR2 reads SNEGSKA (reference sequence). V was trimmed by 3 bases and J by 4 bases, leaving 16 bases between them. CDR3 sequence: CSASEGTIGNQPQHF. Here the CDR3 DNA reads TGCAGTGCTAGCGAGGGGACGATTGGGAATCAGCCCCAGCATTTT.

At least ten counts were recorded for this clonotype. The V call is TRBV7-2, the J call TRBJ2-1, with 8 bases aligning to TRBD2. Germline-derived CDR1 and CDR2 are SGHTA and FQGNSA. V trimming: 4 bases; J trimming: 7 bases; junction bases outside the gene matches: 9. This CDR3 has 15 amino acids. The CDR3 is CASSSSTGGINEQFF. The CDR3 coding sequence is TGTGCCAGCAGCTCATCTACGGGAGGGATTAATGAGCAGTTCTTC.